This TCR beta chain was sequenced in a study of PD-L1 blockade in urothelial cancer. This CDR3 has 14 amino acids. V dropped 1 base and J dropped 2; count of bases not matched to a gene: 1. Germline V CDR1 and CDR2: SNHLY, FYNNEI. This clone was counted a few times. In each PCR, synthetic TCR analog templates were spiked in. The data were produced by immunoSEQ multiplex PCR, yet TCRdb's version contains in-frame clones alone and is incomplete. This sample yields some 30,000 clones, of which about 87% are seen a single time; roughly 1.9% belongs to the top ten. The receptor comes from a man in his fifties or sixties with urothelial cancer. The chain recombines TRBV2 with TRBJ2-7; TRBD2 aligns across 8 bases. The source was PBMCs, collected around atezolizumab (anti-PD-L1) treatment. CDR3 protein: CASSEVAGTYEQYF. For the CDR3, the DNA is TGTGCCAGCAGTGAAGTAGCGGGGACCTACGAGCAGTACTTC.